The 21 T cell receptor beta chains below come from one sample, sequenced in a study of shared clonotypes between healthy human individuals. Repertoires were generated with immunoSEQ multiplex PCR, while TCRdb's copy carries only in-frame clones and drops some. The sample includes 2.3 million or so clones, approximately 95% of them seen just once. The sequenced material came from naive CD4+ T cells from PBMCs. Documented subset: CD45RA+ positively selected. The receptor set was obtained from a man younger than 30 in good health. Some clones in this sample may be carry-over from other donors' samples.

The rearrangement uses TRBV27 and TRBJ2-7, with no clear D. The CDR3 sequence is 10 residues long. Germline values: CDR1 MNHEY, CDR2 SMNVEV (reference sequence). V was trimmed by 8 bases and J by 3 bases, leaving 5 bases between them. The CDR3 region is CASGNYEQYF. In DNA form, the CDR3 reads TGTGCCAGCGGAAACTACGAGCAGTACTTC.

V gene TRBV5-1 combines with J gene TRBJ2-1, with D possibly being TRBD2 (6 bases). This CDR3 spans 19 amino acids. The germline CDR1 and CDR2 sequences are SGHRS and YFSETQ. V shed 1 base and J shed 0 bases, with 20 bases lying between them. CDR3 in amino acids: CASSLTLAALTSSYNEQFF. The CDR3 region has the DNA TGCGCCAGCAGCTTGACGTTAGCGGCCCTAACCAGCTCCTACAATGAGCAGTTCTTC. The entire variable domain, with the rest obtained from reference TRBV5-1 and TRBJ2-1, is as follows: KAGVTQTPRYLIKTRGQQVTLSCSPISGHRSVSWYQQTPGQGLQFLFEYFSETQRNKGNFPGRFSGRQFSNSRSEMNVSTLELGDSALYLCASSLTLAALTSSYNEQFFGPGTRLTVL.

The genes are TRBV2 and TRBJ1-2; no reliable D call. From germline, CDR1 is SNHLY and CDR2 FYNNEI. This CDR3 contains 11 residues. Trimming shortened V by 6 bases and J by 8 bases, and 10 bases separated the two germline ends. This CDR3 reads CASRESQGYTF. CDR3 nucleotides: TGTGCCAGCAGGGAAAGTCAGGGCTACACCTTC.

The genes are TRBV7-3 and TRBJ1-5; D not resolved. V was pared by 5 bases and J by 0 bases, with 14 bases between. Looked up from germline, CDR1 is SGHTA and CDR2 is FQGTGA. This CDR3 has 16 residues. The CDR3 bases are TGTGCCAGCAGCCCTCCCCCGGGTTATAGCAATCAGCCCCAGCATTTT. Translation: CASSPPPGYSNQPQHF. Drawing the rest from reference TRBV7-3 and TRBJ1-5, the complete variable domain is GAGVSQTPSNKVTEKGKYVELRCDPISGHTALYWYRQSLGQGPEFLIYFQGTGAADDSGLPNDRFFAVRPEGSVSTLKIQRTERGDSAVYLCASSPPPGYSNQPQHFGDGTRLSIL.

This sequence joins TRBV15 and TRBJ1-1; weak D call: TRBD1 (6 bases). Trimming shortened V by 0 bases and J by 5 bases, and 16 bases separated the two germline ends. Germline values: CDR1 LNHNV, CDR2 YYDKDF (reference sequence). The CDR3 extends over 16 amino acids. CDR3 protein: CATSRDGWGLGTEAFF. Written as DNA, the CDR3 is TGTGCCACCAGCAGAGATGGTTGGGGGCTGGGGACTGAAGCTTTCTTT.

As to this clone: At the DNA level, this CDR3 is encoded by other sequences in the same sample as well. The V and J genes are TRBV9 and TRBJ2-2, with TRBD1 as a possible D gene (6 bases). The CDR3 runs to 15 residues. The ends were cut back, 1 base at V and 1 base at J, with 8 bases in the middle. The V gene's germline CDR1 is SGDLS and CDR2 YYNGEE. The CDR3 bases are TGTGCCAGCAGCGTATTGGACAGGAACACCGGGGAGCTGTTTTTT. Amino acids: CASSVLDRNTGELFF.

The chain combines TRBV7-8 with TRBJ1-2; D may be TRBD1 (6 bases). Trimming took 1 base from V and 7 from J, leaving 16 bases between them. CDR3 length: 15 residues. Germline CDR1 SGHVS, CDR2 FQNEAQ. The CDR3 DNA is TGTGCCAGCAGCTTAGTATCGGCGGGGGGCGCTGGCTACACCTTC. Its translation is CASSLVSAGGAGYTF.

The chain couples TRBV27 to TRBJ1-1; 10 nucleotides line up with TRBD1. Germline-derived CDR1 and CDR2 are MNHEY and SMNVEV (reference sequence). Losses at the gene ends were 3 bases for V and 4 bases for J; bases not matched to a gene: 2. CDR3 length equals 14 residues. DNA of the CDR3: TGTGCCAGCAGTTTCCGGACAGGGGGCACTGAAGCTTTCTTT. Its translation: CASSFRTGGTEAFF.

This clone was recorded a few times. CDR3 protein: CASSLSNKERETQYF. CDR3 sequence (DNA): TGCGCCAGCAGCCTCTCTAACAAGGAGCGGGAGACCCAGTACTTC. The J gene is TRBJ2-5, the V gene TRBV4-1, with D perhaps matching TRBD2 (5 bases). CDR3 length equals 15 residues. Germline CDR1 is MGHRA and CDR2 is YSYEKL. V lost 4 bases and J 5 bases, leaving 17 bases between the germline ends.

The chain recombines TRBV11-2 with TRBJ2-2, with D possibly TRBD2 on 6 matching bases. Trimming left V 2 bases short and J 4 bases short, with 11 bases between. Germline-derived CDR1 and CDR2 are SGHAT and FQNNGV. The CDR3 covers 15 residues. The chain's CDR3 is CASSLRRDATGELFF. The CDR3 DNA reads as TGTGCCAGCAGCTTACGGCGGGATGCCACCGGGGAGCTGTTTTTT.

The CDR3 here is CATSSDMNTEAFF. Written as DNA, the CDR3 is TGTGCCACCAGCAGCGACATGAACACTGAAGCTTTCTTT. This chain links TRBV15 with TRBJ1-1; D remains ambiguous. Germline V gives CDR1 LNHNV, CDR2 YYDKDF (reference sequence). The CDR3 is 13 residues long. V shed 3 bases and J shed 0 bases, with 5 bases lying between them. Supplemented by reference TRBV15 and TRBJ1-1, the full variable domain reads DAMVIQNPRYQVTQFGKPVTLSCSQTLNHNVMYWYQQKSSQAPKLLFHYYDKDFNNEADTPDNFQSRRPNTSFCFLDIRSPGLGDTAMYLCATSSDMNTEAFFGQGTRLTVV.

The gene calls are TRBV6-1 and TRBJ1-5; 8 nucleotides agree with TRBD1. The CDR3 sequence is 14 residues long. Losses at the gene ends were 7 bases for V and 6 bases for J; bases not matched to a gene: 8. Per the germline V gene, CDR1 is MNHNS and CDR2 is SASEGT. The CDR3 region is CASILTGAAQPQHF. The CDR3 bases are TGTGCCAGCATCCTGACAGGGGCGGCTCAGCCCCAGCATTTT.

The chain couples TRBV15 to TRBJ2-3; D unclear. With 1 base removed from V and 0 bases from J, the gap between germline ends came to 8 bases. From germline, CDR1 is LNHNV and CDR2 YYDKDF (reference sequence). The CDR3 is 15 residues long. CDR3 residues: CATSRGQPSTDTQYF. The CDR3 DNA is TGTGCCACCAGCAGAGGACAACCTAGCACAGATACGCAGTATTTT. The full variable domain, completed using reference TRBV15 and TRBJ2-3, is DAMVIQNPRYQVTQFGKPVTLSCSQTLNHNVMYWYQQKSSQAPKLLFHYYDKDFNNEADTPDNFQSRRPNTSFCFLDIRSPGLGDTAMYLCATSRGQPSTDTQYFGPGTRLTVL.

The chain is built from TRBV30 and TRBJ2-5, with a possible D match to TRBD2 (6 bases). The CDR3 runs to 12 residues. Trimming left V 4 bases short and J 11 bases short, with 17 bases between. CDR1 GTSNPN and CDR2 SVGIG come from the germline V gene (reference sequence). CDR3: CAWTPGVSEQYF. CDR3 coding DNA: TGTGCCTGGACCCCGGGAGTCTCAGAGCAGTACTTC.

The rearrangement uses TRBV28 and TRBJ2-3; 12 bases map to TRBD2. This CDR3 comprises 16 residues. Germline V CDR1 and CDR2: MDHEN, SYDVKM. Unmatched junction bases numbered 7, after V lost 5 bases and J lost 4 bases. The CDR3 sequence: CASSLATSGSSDTQYF. The CDR3 DNA sequence: TGTGCCAGCAGTCTGGCGACTAGCGGGAGTTCAGATACGCAGTATTTT.

This clone was recorded once. The J gene is TRBJ2-5, the V gene TRBV27; the D gene is possibly TRBD2 (5 bases). The CDR3 covers 13 residues. Trimming took off 6 bases at V and 0 bases at J, with 8 bases between the two ends. Per germline, CDR1 MNHEY and CDR2 SMNVEV (reference sequence). CDR3: CASSGGYQETQYF. Here the CDR3 DNA reads TGTGCCAGCAGCGGCGGGTACCAAGAGACCCAGTACTTC.

The chain joins TRBV5-1 to TRBJ2-5, with 8 bases identical to TRBD1. CDR1 and CDR2 (germline): SGHRS, YFSETQ. The V gene end was trimmed by 2 bases and the J gene end by 6 bases; junction bases not matched to a gene: 6. The CDR3 contains 14 residues. In DNA form, the CDR3 reads TGCGCCAGCAGCTTAGGACAGGGTTGGAAGACCCAGTACTTC. It translates to CASSLGQGWKTQYF.

The V gene is TRBV18, the J gene TRBJ2-5; TRBD2 matches at 9 bases. Germline V gene data show CDR1 as KGHSH and CDR2 as LQKENI. The V gene end was trimmed by 6 bases and the J gene end by 2 bases; junction bases not matched to a gene: 7. The CDR3 is 15 residues long. This chain's CDR3 is CASSGGGRAQETQYF. The CDR3, as DNA: TGTGCCAGCTCTGGAGGCGGGAGGGCACAAGAGACCCAGTACTTC.

The rearrangement uses TRBV25-1 and TRBJ2-3; 13 nucleotides line up with TRBD2. The CDR3 consists of 16 residues. Trimming cost V 6 bases and J 3 bases; bases outside gene matches: 6. Germline CDR1 and CDR2: MGHDK and SYGVNS. The CDR3 DNA sequence: TGTGCCAGCAGGGCCGCGGGACTAGCGGGAACAGATACGCAGTATTTT. Its translation is CASRAAGLAGTDTQYF.

The gene calls are TRBV7-2 and TRBJ2-7; D may be TRBD1 (5 bases). Germline loops: CDR1 SGHTA, CDR2 FQGNSA. CDR3 length equals 16 residues. V gave up 1 base and J gave up 3 bases, with 16 bases separating them. This CDR3 is CASSLEWGSPFYEQYF. Written as DNA, the CDR3 is TGTGCCAGCAGCTTAGAGTGGGGCTCCCCTTTCTACGAGCAGTACTTC. Filled out from reference TRBV7-2 and TRBJ2-7, the complete variable domain reads GAGVSQSPSNKVTEKGKDVELRCDPISGHTALYWYRQSLGQGLEFLIYFQGNSAPDKSGLPSDRFSAERTGGSVSTLTIQRTQQEDSAVYLCASSLEWGSPFYEQYFGPGTRLTVT.

Only one count was recorded for this clone. The chain combines TRBV18 with TRBJ2-7; 10 positions agree with TRBD1. Trimming removed 1 base from V and 2 bases from J; junction bases left unmatched: 11. Germline CDR1 reads KGHSH; CDR2 reads LQKENI. This CDR3 comprises 18 residues. The CDR3 nucleotides read TGTGCCAGCTCACCACGCATAATTTCGGGACAGGGGACCTACGAGCAGTACTTC. Its translation: CASSPRIISGQGTYEQYF.